This section outlines one T cell receptor beta chain sequence together with its context. The junction and the germline gene differ at one end; a read error may be behind it. The data are from a study of tumor and adjacent non-tumor tissue in lung cancer. Germline values: CDR1 SGHNT, CDR2 YENEEA. The CDR3 consists of 13 residues. The template was RNA from unsorted bulk tissue. Distant lung tissue was collected more than 3 cm away from the tumor edge. The library came from three nested PCR rounds adapted from ARM-PCR protocols. TCRdb analysed the multiplex PCR reads with MiXCR anew, one entry per CDR3 protein. This table holds roughly 69,000 distinct CDR3 sequences, about 77% found once.

The sample taken for sequencing was distant non-tumor lung tissue. The sequence came from a man aged 60 to 69 with non-small cell lung cancer. This chain uses TRBV11-3 with TRBJ1-1; D possibly corresponds to TRBD1 (5 bases). The CDR3 DNA reads as TGTGCCGGCTCCCTGCGGGGACCCACTGAAGCTCTCTTT. It translates to CAGSLRGPTEALF. The whole variable domain, remainder taken from reference TRBV11-3 and TRBJ1-1, is EAGVVQSPRYKIIEKKQPVAFWCNPISGHNTLYWYLQNLGQGPELLIRYENEEAVDDSQLPKDRFSAERLKGVDSTLKIQPAELGDSAVYLCAGSLRGPTEALFGQGTRLTVV.